The rows below give T cell receptor beta chains drawn from one sample of a study of blood T cell repertoires in COVID-19. The repertoire was sequenced with immunoSEQ multiplex PCR; TCRdb's copy has only in-frame clones and lacks some. The profile covers 250,000 to 350,000 clones, with approximately 89% appearing a single time and under 15% taken by the ten largest. Sequences were obtained from peripheral blood. The receptors originated from a woman aged 60-70 years with acute or convalescent COVID-19. Each CDR3 is given with its conserved first and last residue. Each record gives: clone size, J gene, V gene, D gene, CDR3 DNA, CDR3 protein. The D gene is left open where the match is weak. Rows give clone size only sometimes, using once, few, many, or a class for an expanded clone.

abundance: -
j_gene: TRBJ2-3
v_gene: TRBV4-1
d_gene: TRBD2
CDR3nt: TGCGCCAGCAGCCAAGATGCTAGCGGGAGCACAGATACGCAGTATTTT
CDR3aa: CASSQDASGSTDTQYF

abundance: -
j_gene: TRBJ1-1
v_gene: TRBV3-1/TRBV3-2
d_gene: -
CDR3nt: TGTGCCAGCAGCCAAGAGACAGTTTACACTGAAGCTTTCTTT
CDR3aa: CASSQETVYTEAFF

abundance: -
j_gene: TRBJ2-5
v_gene: TRBV2
d_gene: TRBD2
CDR3nt: TGTGCCAGCAGTGGGCTAGCGGGAGAACAGACCCAGTACTTC
CDR3aa: CASSGLAGEQTQYF

abundance: -
j_gene: TRBJ2-1
v_gene: TRBV7-2
d_gene: TRBD2
CDR3nt: TGTGCCAGCAGCTCCTTAAGCGGGGGGGCCTACAATGAGCAGTTCTTC
CDR3aa: CASSSLSGGAYNEQFF

abundance: -
j_gene: TRBJ2-6
v_gene: TRBV7-2
d_gene: -
CDR3nt: TGTGCCAGCAGCTTAGATGGAGGTATCTCTGGGGCCAACGTCCTGACTTTC
CDR3aa: CASSLDGGISGANVLTF

abundance: -
j_gene: TRBJ1-1
v_gene: TRBV10-3
d_gene: -
CDR3nt: TGTGCCATCAGGCCGCGAACGAACACTGAAGCTTTCTTT
CDR3aa: CAIRPRTNTEAFF

abundance: once
j_gene: TRBJ1-1
v_gene: TRBV28
d_gene: TRBD1
CDR3nt: TGTGCCAGCACCCCTTTTGACAGGGGGCAGGGGACTGAAGCTTTCTTT
CDR3aa: CASTPFDRGQGTEAFF

abundance: -
j_gene: TRBJ1-5
v_gene: TRBV6-1
d_gene: TRBD1
CDR3nt: TGTGCCAGCAGTGAAGAAGGGACAGGGATGGGCAATCAGCCCCAGCATTTT
CDR3aa: CASSEEGTGMGNQPQHF

abundance: -
j_gene: TRBJ1-1
v_gene: TRBV9
d_gene: -
CDR3nt: TGTGCCAGCAGCGTAGGGGGCGCGGGGACTGAAGCTTTCTTT
CDR3aa: CASSVGGAGTEAFF

abundance: once
j_gene: TRBJ1-3
v_gene: TRBV28
d_gene: -
CDR3nt: TGTGCCAGCAGCAGGCCCTCTGGAAACACCATATATTTT
CDR3aa: CASSRPSGNTIYF

abundance: -
j_gene: TRBJ2-1
v_gene: TRBV19
d_gene: -
CDR3nt: TGTGCCAGTAGTAAGACAGGGGAGGGGAGAAGCTACAATGAGCAGTTCTTC
CDR3aa: CASSKTGEGRSYNEQFF

abundance: -
j_gene: TRBJ2-2
v_gene: TRBV6-5
d_gene: TRBD1
CDR3nt: TGTGCCAGCAGGACAGGGATGGCCGGGGAGCTGTTTTTT
CDR3aa: CASRTGMAGELFF

abundance: -
j_gene: TRBJ2-3
v_gene: TRBV7-6
d_gene: TRBD2
CDR3nt: TGTGCCAGCAGCCCCATTAGCGGGGGGGCTTTTCCTACGCAGTATTTT
CDR3aa: CASSPISGGAFPTQYF

abundance: -
j_gene: TRBJ2-1
v_gene: TRBV19
d_gene: TRBD2
CDR3nt: TGTGCCAGTAGTATCACGGGAGGGATGACAGCCTACAATGAGCAGTTCTTC
CDR3aa: CASSITGGMTAYNEQFF

abundance: -
j_gene: TRBJ2-3
v_gene: TRBV29-1
d_gene: -
CDR3nt: TGCAGCGTTGGGCCCCGTTTCACAGATACGCAGTATTTT
CDR3aa: CSVGPRFTDTQYF

abundance: -
j_gene: TRBJ2-5
v_gene: TRBV7-3
d_gene: TRBD2
CDR3nt: TGTGCCAGCAGCTTAATAGCGGGGGTTCAAGAGACCCAGTACTTC
CDR3aa: CASSLIAGVQETQYF

abundance: -
j_gene: TRBJ2-1
v_gene: TRBV5-1
d_gene: TRBD2
CDR3nt: TGCGCCAGCAGCCTCCATAGCGGGGGTGGTAATGAGCAGTTCTTC
CDR3aa: CASSLHSGGGNEQFF

abundance: -
j_gene: TRBJ1-2
v_gene: TRBV29-1
d_gene: -
CDR3nt: TGCAGCGTTGACGTGGCGGCTAGCTATGGCTACACCTTC
CDR3aa: CSVDVAASYGYTF